A selection of T cell receptor beta chains follows, all from one sample in a study of T cell responses to AZD1222 COVID-19 vaccine. TCRdb's copy holds only in-frame clones and misses some; the assay was immunoSEQ multiplex PCR. The sample lists around 89,000 clones, 75% to 90% occurring once. The sample consisted of peripheral blood, taken 28 days after the second AZD1222 dose. The receptor set was obtained from an adult who received the AZD1222 COVID-19 vaccine. Each CDR3 is given with its conserved first and last residue. The order of the fields is D gene, V gene, clone size, J gene, CDR3 protein, CDR3 DNA. The D gene is left open where the match is weak. The size entry is marked missing in some rows and otherwise reads once, few, many or a size class.

NA	TRBV24-1	NA	TRBJ2-7	CATSDYSYEQYF	TGTGCCACCAGTGATTACTCCTACGAGCAGTACTTC
TRBD1	TRBV18	NA	TRBJ2-7	CASSPGQGSREQYF	TGTGCCAGCTCACCGGGACAGGGGTCTCGCGAGCAGTACTTC
NA	TRBV11-2	NA	TRBJ1-1	CASSRRRGLGTEAFF	TGTGCCAGCAGCCGTCGCCGGGGGCTCGGCACTGAAGCTTTCTTT
TRBD1	TRBV6-5	NA	TRBJ2-4	CASSYDRGRSIQYF	TGTGCCAGCAGTTACGACAGGGGGCGAAGCATTCAGTACTTC
NA	TRBV12-3/TRBV12-4	NA	TRBJ1-2	CASTRQWRGYTF	TGTGCCAGCACCCGACAGTGGCGAGGCTACACCTTC
NA	TRBV5-4	NA	TRBJ2-7	CASSGTGYPYEQYF	TGTGCCAGCAGCGGTACAGGATACCCCTACGAGCAGTACTTC
NA	TRBV10-3	NA	TRBJ1-2	CAISESWGGGGYTF	TGTGCCATCAGTGAGTCGTGGGGTGGAGGTGGCTACACCTTC
NA	TRBV24-1	few	TRBJ1-2	CATSDPGQVYGYTF	TGTGCCACCAGTGACCCCGGACAAGTCTATGGCTACACCTTC
NA	TRBV6-5	NA	TRBJ2-1	CASCTLDSYNEQFF	TGTGCCAGCTGCACCCTGGACTCTTACAATGAGCAGTTCTTC
TRBD1	TRBV14	NA	TRBJ1-2	CASSRDRGPYGYTF	TGTGCCAGCAGCCGGGACAGGGGTCCCTATGGCTACACCTTC
NA	TRBV30	NA	TRBJ1-3	CAWSVRSSGNTIYF	TGTGCCTGGAGTGTCCGTAGCTCTGGAAACACCATATATTTT
NA	TRBV6-5	NA	TRBJ1-2	CASSYLGSLGRDGYTF	TGTGCCAGCAGTTACCTCGGGTCCCTGGGGCGGGATGGCTACACCTTC
NA	TRBV28	NA	TRBJ1-5	CASSQNQGGNQPQHF	TGTGCCAGCAGTCAAAACCAGGGAGGCAATCAGCCCCAGCATTTT
NA	TRBV6-1	NA	TRBJ1-1	CASSENGRGNTEAFF	TGTGCCAGCAGTGAAAATGGGCGGGGTAACACTGAAGCTTTCTTT
NA	TRBV18	NA	TRBJ1-5	CASSPGWEEPQHF	TGTGCCAGCTCACCTGGATGGGAGGAGCCCCAGCATTTT
NA	TRBV18	NA	TRBJ1-5	CASSPGQGEPQHF	TGTGCCAGCTCACCAGGCCAGGGAGAGCCCCAGCATTTT
TRBD2	TRBV14	NA	TRBJ2-3	CASSQDRLAGPLLDTQYF	TGTGCCAGCAGCCAAGATCGTCTAGCGGGGCCCCTTCTAGATACGCAGTATTTT
NA	TRBV3-1/TRBV3-2	NA	TRBJ1-3	CASSIPGSGNTIYF	TGTGCCAGCAGTATCCCGGGTAGCGGAAACACCATATATTTT
TRBD2	TRBV9	NA	TRBJ2-3	CASSAALAGGGDTQYF	TGTGCCAGCAGCGCCGCCCTAGCGGGGGGCGGAGATACGCAGTATTTT
NA	TRBV4-2	NA	TRBJ1-1	CASSQAAGRGAFF	TGTGCCAGCAGCCAAGCTGCAGGGAGGGGAGCTTTCTTT
NA	TRBV19	NA	TRBJ1-3	CASSMLGSGNTIYF	TGTGCCAGTAGTATGCTGGGTTCTGGAAACACCATATATTTT
NA	TRBV7-3	NA	TRBJ1-6	CASSLGSTHSPLHF	TGTGCCAGCAGCTTAGGGTCTACCCATTCACCCCTCCACTTT
NA	TRBV7-2	NA	TRBJ1-2	CASSSPAGNGDGYTF	TGTGCCAGCAGCTCTCCGGCGGGGAATGGGGATGGCTACACCTTC
TRBD2	TRBV27	once	TRBJ2-7	CASRHWGGGNNDEQYF	TGTGCCAGCAGACACTGGGGCGGGGGGAATAATGACGAGCAGTACTTC
NA	TRBV18	NA	TRBJ2-5	CASSLPGTLETQYF	TGTGCCAGCTCACTTCCGGGCACTTTAGAGACCCAGTACTTC
NA	TRBV18	once	TRBJ2-2	CASSPHRENTGELFF	TGTGCCAGCTCACCACACAGAGAGAACACCGGGGAGCTGTTTTTT
NA	TRBV14	NA	TRBJ2-5	CASSQNPGIQETQYF	TGTGCCAGCAGCCAAAATCCCGGGATCCAAGAGACCCAGTACTTC
TRBD1	TRBV19	NA	TRBJ1-2	CASSFPGQVAGYTF	TGTGCCAGTAGTTTTCCGGGACAGGTTGCCGGCTACACCTTC
TRBD2	TRBV7-2	NA	TRBJ2-7	CASSLEPGLAGQQYF	TGTGCCAGCAGCTTAGAGCCCGGACTAGCGGGGCAGCAGTACTTC
TRBD1	TRBV19	NA	TRBJ1-2	CASRTTGGPYGYTF	TGTGCCAGCAGAACCACAGGGGGTCCCTATGGCTACACCTTC
NA	TRBV2	NA	TRBJ2-1	CASSQASVYNEQFF	TGTGCCAGCAGCCAGGCTAGCGTATACAATGAGCAGTTCTTC
NA	TRBV29-1	NA	TRBJ2-3	CSVEGDIYTDTQYF	TGCAGCGTTGAAGGGGACATCTACACAGATACGCAGTATTTT
TRBD1	TRBV7-6	NA	TRBJ2-7	CASSPRDSLSYEQYF	TGTGCCAGCAGCCCAAGGGACAGCCTCTCCTACGAGCAGTACTTC
NA	TRBV5-1	NA	TRBJ2-7	CASREVPGTYEQYF	TGCGCCAGCCGAGAGGTTCCAGGGACCTACGAGCAGTACTTC
NA	TRBV27	NA	TRBJ2-7	CASSGRLGKYEQYF	TGTGCCAGCAGTGGCCGGTTAGGGAAGTACGAGCAGTACTTC
NA	TRBV18	NA	TRBJ1-5	CASSPPAGRLDQPQHF	TGTGCCAGCTCACCACCGGCAGGGCGGTTGGATCAGCCCCAGCATTTT
NA	TRBV7-8	NA	TRBJ1-6	CASSPGRSGSPLHF	TGTGCCAGCAGCCCCGGACGGTCCGGGTCACCCCTCCACTTT
TRBD2	TRBV14	NA	TRBJ2-1	CASSQEGVRLAGDNEQFF	TGTGCCAGCAGCCAAGAAGGGGTCAGACTAGCGGGGGATAATGAGCAGTTCTTC
NA	TRBV3-1/TRBV3-2	NA	TRBJ1-5	CASSQGWQGLTSNQPQHF	TGTGCCAGCAGCCAGGGATGGCAGGGGCTCACTAGCAATCAGCCCCAGCATTTT
NA	TRBV7-6	NA	TRBJ2-1	CASSTLNEQFF	TGTGCCAGCAGCACCCTCAATGAGCAGTTCTTC
NA	TRBV3-1/TRBV3-2	NA	TRBJ1-2	CASSQGGTEYGYTF	TGTGCCAGCAGCCAAGGGGGCACAGAATATGGCTACACCTTC
TRBD1	TRBV6-6	NA	TRBJ2-5	CASSQTGSSQETQYF	TGTGCCAGCAGCCAGACAGGGTCATCACAAGAGACCCAGTACTTC
NA	TRBV27	NA	TRBJ2-1	CASSLGQTYYNEQFF	TGTGCCAGCAGTTTAGGCCAGACCTACTACAATGAGCAGTTCTTC
NA	TRBV5-1	NA	TRBJ2-7	CASSLWQGREQYF	TGCGCCAGCAGCTTGTGGCAGGGACGAGAGCAGTACTTC
NA	TRBV9	NA	TRBJ1-2	CASSLTPSGNYGYTF	TGTGCCAGCAGTCTAACCCCGTCGGGGAACTATGGCTACACCTTC
TRBD1	TRBV18	NA	TRBJ1-2	CASSRPRGKDGYTF	TGTGCCAGCTCACGGCCCAGGGGGAAGGATGGCTACACCTTC
NA	TRBV11-3	NA	TRBJ2-1	CASSLDVGRNLFNEQFF	TGTGCCAGCAGCTTAGATGTTGGCCGAAATCTTTTCAATGAGCAGTTCTTC
NA	TRBV11-2	NA	TRBJ1-2	CASSPPDGANYGYTF	TGTGCCAGCAGCCCCCCCGACGGAGCTAACTATGGCTACACCTTC
NA	TRBV6-5	NA	TRBJ1-2	CASSYSYSTYGYTF	TGTGCCAGCAGTTACTCCTACAGCACCTATGGCTACACCTTC
TRBD1	TRBV4-1	NA	TRBJ2-2	CASSSTGVYTGELFF	TGCGCCAGCAGCTCCACAGGGGTGTACACCGGGGAGCTGTTTTTT
NA	TRBV5-1	NA	TRBJ1-5	CASSLEGQGNQPQHF	TGCGCCAGCAGCTTGGAGGGGCAGGGGAATCAGCCCCAGCATTTT
TRBD2	TRBV7-8	NA	TRBJ2-3	CASSLGGYRVHSDTQYF	TGTGCCAGCAGCCTGGGAGGGTACCGGGTCCATTCAGATACGCAGTATTTT